The text below deals with one T cell receptor beta chain. Per the original data handling: Amplified reference gene primers provided the basis for estimating nucleated cell counts. Generated by immunoSEQ multiplex PCR, the TCRdb table keeps only in-frame clones and is missing some. Clone size and the V and J calls come from that table; the DNA yielded D and trimming. The table lists more than 95,000 clones, around three quarters of them singletons, with 5% to 8% in the top ten. This CDR3 has 16 residues. The V end was cut by 9 bases, the J end by 2 bases, with 22 bases between. The V gene's germline CDR1 is LNHDA and CDR2 SQIVND (reference sequence). The sample comes from a study of blood T cell repertoires in COVID-19. The wider study: Some COVID-19 samples were acute and others convalescent; all came from the United States, Italy and Spain. Sample material is recorded as cDNA or gDNA derived from T cells, B-cell-depleted T cells, or PBMCs.

Material for sequencing was peripheral blood. The rearrangement links TRBV19 to TRBJ1-1, with a tentative D call TRBD1 (5 bases). The origin of this receptor is a man in his 70s with acute or convalescent COVID-19. CDR3 protein: CASNRSFGGKNTEAFF. The CDR3 bases are TGTGCCAGCAACAGGTCCTTTGGAGGGAAAAACACTGAAGCTTTCTTT.